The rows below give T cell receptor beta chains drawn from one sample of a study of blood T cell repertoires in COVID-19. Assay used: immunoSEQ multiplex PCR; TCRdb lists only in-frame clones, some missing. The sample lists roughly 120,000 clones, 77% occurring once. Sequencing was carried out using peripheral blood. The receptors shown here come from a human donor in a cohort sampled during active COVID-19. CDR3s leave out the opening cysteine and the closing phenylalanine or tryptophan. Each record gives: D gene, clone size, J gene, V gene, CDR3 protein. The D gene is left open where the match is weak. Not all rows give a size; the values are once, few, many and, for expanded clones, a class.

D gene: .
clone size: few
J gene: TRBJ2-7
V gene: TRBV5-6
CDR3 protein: ASSRRETYEQY

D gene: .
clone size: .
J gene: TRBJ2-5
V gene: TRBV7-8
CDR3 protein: ASSSLESAETQY

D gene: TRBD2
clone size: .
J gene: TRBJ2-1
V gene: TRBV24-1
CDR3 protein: ATSDPLAGGRNEQF

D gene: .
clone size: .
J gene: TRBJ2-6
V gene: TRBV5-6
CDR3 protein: ASSRQASGANVLT

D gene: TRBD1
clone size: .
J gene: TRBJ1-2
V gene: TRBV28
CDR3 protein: ASSRQGLYYGYT

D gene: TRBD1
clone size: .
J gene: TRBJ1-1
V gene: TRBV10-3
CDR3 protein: AISAGTATNTEAF

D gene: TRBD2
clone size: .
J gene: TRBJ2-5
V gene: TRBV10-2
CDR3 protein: ASSERLAGGPSQETQY

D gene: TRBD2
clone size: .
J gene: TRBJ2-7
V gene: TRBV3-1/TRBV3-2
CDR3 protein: ASSRGGLAGSYEQY

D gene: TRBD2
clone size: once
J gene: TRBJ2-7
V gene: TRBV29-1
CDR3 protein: SVGSGTSGPNGYYEQY

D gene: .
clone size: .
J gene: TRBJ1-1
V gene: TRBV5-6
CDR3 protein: ASSPDTGLRTEAF

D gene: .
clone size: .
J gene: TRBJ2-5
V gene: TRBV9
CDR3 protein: ASSVAVAVHRETQY

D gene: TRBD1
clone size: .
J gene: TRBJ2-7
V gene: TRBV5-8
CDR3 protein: ASSLDRGTGTHYEQY

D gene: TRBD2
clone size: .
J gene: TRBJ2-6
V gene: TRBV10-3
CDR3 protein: AISAAGVGANVLT

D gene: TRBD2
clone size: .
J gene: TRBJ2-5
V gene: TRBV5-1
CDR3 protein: ASNDLAGGAKTQY

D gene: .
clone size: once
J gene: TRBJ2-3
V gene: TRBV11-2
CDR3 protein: ASSRTDSTWTDTQY

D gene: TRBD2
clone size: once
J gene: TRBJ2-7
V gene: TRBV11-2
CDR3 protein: ASSLDRGGLAN

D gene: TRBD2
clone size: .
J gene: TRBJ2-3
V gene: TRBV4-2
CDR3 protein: ASSQLAGAGWGTDTQY

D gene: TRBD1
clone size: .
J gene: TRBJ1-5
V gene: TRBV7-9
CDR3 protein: ASSLATGEGGQPQH

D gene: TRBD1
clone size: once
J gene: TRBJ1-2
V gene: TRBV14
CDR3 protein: ASSTDRERGYT

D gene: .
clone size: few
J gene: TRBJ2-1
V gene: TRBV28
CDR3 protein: ASSLRLTYNEQF

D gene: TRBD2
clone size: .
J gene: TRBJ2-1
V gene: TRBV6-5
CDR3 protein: AAGTSPYNEQF